A selection of T cell receptor beta chains follows, all from one sample in a study of blood T cell repertoires in COVID-19. Data came from immunoSEQ multiplex PCR; TCRdb stores just in-frame clones and leaves some out. Here the sample spans roughly 200,000 clones, 86% being singletons. Sequenced sample: PBMCs or T cells enriched from blood (not recorded which). The receptors stem from a woman between 40 and 50 years old with acute COVID-19. The CDR3 runs from the conserved cysteine through the conserved F or W. Each record gives: V gene, clone size, J gene, D gene, CDR3 DNA, CDR3 protein. D genes are given only for firm matches. The size entry is marked missing in some rows and otherwise reads once, few, many or a size class.

TRBV18	NA	TRBJ1-2	NA	TGTGCCAGCTCACCAAATTCGAGGAGGCCTCCTGGTGGCTATGGCTACACCTTC	CASSPNSRRPPGGYGYTF
TRBV7-6	NA	TRBJ1-3	NA	TGTGCCAGCAGCGTATCACAGAATCCTGGAAACACCATATATTTT	CASSVSQNPGNTIYF
TRBV9	NA	TRBJ1-4	NA	TGTGCCAGCAGCAAAGGAGGGGCGGGCGAAAAACTGTTTTTT	CASSKGGAGEKLFF
TRBV5-5	NA	TRBJ2-5	NA	TGTGCCAGCAGCTTGAGACAGATAGAGACCCAGTACTTC	CASSLRQIETQYF
TRBV18	NA	TRBJ1-4	TRBD1	TGTGCCAGCTCACTGGACAGGGCTGAAAAACTGTTTTTT	CASSLDRAEKLFF
TRBV2	NA	TRBJ2-2	NA	TGTGCCAGCAGTACAGCCACGAACACCGGGGAGCTGTTTTTT	CASSTATNTGELFF
TRBV11-2	NA	TRBJ1-5	NA	TGTGCCAGCAGCTTAGTAAGCAGTATTCGAGGGCATGGTCAGCCCCAGCATTTT	CASSLVSSIRGHGQPQHF
TRBV27	NA	TRBJ1-1	NA	TGTGCCAGCAGGTTGGGACACACGAACACTGAAGCTTTCTTT	CASRLGHTNTEAFF
TRBV7-9	NA	TRBJ1-1	TRBD1	TGTGCCAGCAGCCCTGGACAGGGGACCACTGAAGCTTTCTTT	CASSPGQGTTEAFF
TRBV19	NA	TRBJ1-2	NA	TGTGCCAGTAGTATAGCGTACGGTGGCTATGGCTACACCTTC	CASSIAYGGYGYTF
TRBV6-4	NA	TRBJ1-1	NA	TGTGCCAGCAGGGCCCGGCCCGGGGAAACTGAAGCTTTCTTT	CASRARPGETEAFF
TRBV9	NA	TRBJ1-4	NA	TGTGCCAGCAGCGCCGGGACAAGTATTGAAAAACTGTTTTTT	CASSAGTSIEKLFF
TRBV12-3/TRBV12-4	NA	TRBJ2-4	NA	TGTGCCAGCAGTTTTAGGACAGTCCTTACACAGTACTTC	CASSFRTVLTQYF
TRBV5-8	once	TRBJ1-6	NA	TGTGCCAGCACTTCGGGACTGTTAAATTCACCCCTCCACTTT	CASTSGLLNSPLHF
TRBV9	NA	TRBJ2-2	TRBD1	TGTGCCAGCAGCGTGCAGGGGGCGCTGAAAGGGGAGCTGTTTTTT	CASSVQGALKGELFF
TRBV7-3	few	TRBJ2-2	NA	TGTGCCAGCAGCCCCGACCCCCCAGGGAACACCGGGGAGCTGTTTTTT	CASSPDPPGNTGELFF
TRBV2	NA	TRBJ1-1	NA	TGTGCCAGCAGTGTCGGGGGGGTACAGAACACTGAAGCTTTCTTT	CASSVGGVQNTEAFF
TRBV19	NA	TRBJ1-6	TRBD1	TGTGCCAGTACCAATAGCAGGGGGACAGCCGCTAGAGGTTCACCCCTCCACTTT	CASTNSRGTAARGSPLHF
TRBV19	NA	TRBJ1-5	NA	TGTGCCAGTAGCCGTCAGATCAATCAGCCCCAGCATTTT	CASSRQINQPQHF
TRBV6-5	NA	TRBJ1-2	TRBD1	TGTGCCAGCAGTTTGGGCGGGACAGGCTATGGCTACACCTTC	CASSLGGTGYGYTF
TRBV6-2/TRBV6-3	NA	TRBJ1-6	NA	TGTGCCAGCAGTTGGGGGGATATGGGTTCACCCCTCCACTTT	CASSWGDMGSPLHF
TRBV7-3	NA	TRBJ2-7	TRBD1	TGTGCCAGCAGCTTGGGACAGGGAGGTGACTACGAGCAGTACTTC	CASSLGQGGDYEQYF
TRBV6-2/TRBV6-3	NA	TRBJ2-2	TRBD1	TGTGCCAGCAGTGCCCTTGGGACAGGGATCACCGGGGAGCTGTTTTTT	CASSALGTGITGELFF
TRBV19	NA	TRBJ2-2	NA	TGTGCCAGTAGTATCATCGGGGGAACGACCGGGGAGCTGTTTTTT	CASSIIGGTTGELFF
TRBV14	NA	TRBJ1-1	NA	TGTGCCAGCAGCCAAGATCTCAACACTGAAGCTTTCTTT	CASSQDLNTEAFF
TRBV6-1	few	TRBJ1-2	NA	TGTGCCAGCAGTGAATGGGCAGTCTATGGCTACACCTTC	CASSEWAVYGYTF
TRBV27	NA	TRBJ1-1	TRBD1	TGTGCCAGCAGTTTATCGAACAGGGGGAACACTGAAGCTTTCTTT	CASSLSNRGNTEAFF
TRBV19	NA	TRBJ2-2	TRBD2	TGTGCCAGTAGAATTAGCGGGGGTAGCACCGGGGAGCTGTTTTTT	CASRISGGSTGELFF
TRBV10-3	once	TRBJ1-4	TRBD1	TGTGCCATCAGTATTGACAGGGGTGGTAATGAAAAACTGTTTTTT	CAISIDRGGNEKLFF
TRBV9	NA	TRBJ2-2	NA	TGTGCCAGCAGCGTAGGTGCGGGGAGTAACACCGGGGAGCTGTTTTTT	CASSVGAGSNTGELFF
TRBV19	NA	TRBJ2-1	TRBD2	TGTGCCAGTTTGGGACTAGCGGGGGGAAATAGTGAGCAGTTCTTC	CASLGLAGGNSEQFF
TRBV6-5	NA	TRBJ1-1	TRBD1	TGTGCCAGCAGTTACACAGGACAGGAGAACACTGAAGCTTTCTTT	CASSYTGQENTEAFF
TRBV6-6	NA	TRBJ2-1	NA	TGTGCCGATCCTTGGAGTTCGGCTGTCCACAATGAGCAGTTCTTC	CADPWSSAVHNEQFF
TRBV4-1	NA	TRBJ1-2	NA	TGCGCCAGCAGCCCTGCCTCAGGACAGTTCTATGGCTACACCTTC	CASSPASGQFYGYTF
TRBV4-1	NA	TRBJ1-2	TRBD1	TGCGCCAGCGGTATGACAGGGGGTCTTGGCTACACCTTC	CASGMTGGLGYTF
TRBV5-1	NA	TRBJ2-5	NA	TGCGCCAGCAGCTTAGGGGGAAGGATAGAGACCCAGTACTTC	CASSLGGRIETQYF
TRBV27	NA	TRBJ2-7	TRBD2	TGTGCCAGCAGTTTAAGGACTAGCGGGGGTTACGAGCAGTACTTC	CASSLRTSGGYEQYF
TRBV7-8	NA	TRBJ1-6	NA	TGTGCCAGCAGCTCCCGGAGATACTCCTATAATTCACCCCTCCACTTT	CASSSRRYSYNSPLHF
TRBV11-2	NA	TRBJ2-2	TRBD2	TGTGCCAGCAGCGAGGGGACTAGCGCTAGGAACACCGGGGAGCTGTTTTTT	CASSEGTSARNTGELFF
TRBV30	NA	TRBJ1-1	NA	TGTGCCTGGAGTTATTTGAGGAGTACTGAAGCTTTCTTT	CAWSYLRSTEAFF
TRBV24-1	NA	TRBJ1-5	NA	TGTGCCACCAGTGACAGTCATAGCAATCAGCCCCAGCATTTT	CATSDSHSNQPQHF
TRBV5-4	NA	TRBJ2-1	TRBD2	TGTGCCAGCAGCCAAAAGACTAGCGGGGGAATTGAGCAGTTCTTC	CASSQKTSGGIEQFF
TRBV30	NA	TRBJ1-2	NA	TGTGCCTGGAGTTTCGGGGTCGGTGGCTACACCTTC	CAWSFGVGGYTF
TRBV12-3/TRBV12-4	NA	TRBJ1-2	NA	TGTGCCAGCAGGACCGGGAACTATGGCTACACCTTC	CASRTGNYGYTF
TRBV3-1/TRBV3-2	NA	TRBJ2-5	NA	TGTGCCAGCAGCCCGCCCTTCAGTAGCGGCTTTCAAGAGACCCAGTACTTC	CASSPPFSSGFQETQYF
TRBV9	NA	TRBJ2-3	NA	TGTGCCAGCAGCGTCGGTTCAGATACGCAGTATTTT	CASSVGSDTQYF
TRBV2	NA	TRBJ1-4	NA	TGTGCCAGCAGTGCGGGAGAAACTTCAAATGAAAAACTGTTTTTT	CASSAGETSNEKLFF
TRBV18	once	TRBJ1-2	TRBD1	TGTGCCAGCTCCGGGGACAGCTCTAACTATGGCTACACCTTC	CASSGDSSNYGYTF